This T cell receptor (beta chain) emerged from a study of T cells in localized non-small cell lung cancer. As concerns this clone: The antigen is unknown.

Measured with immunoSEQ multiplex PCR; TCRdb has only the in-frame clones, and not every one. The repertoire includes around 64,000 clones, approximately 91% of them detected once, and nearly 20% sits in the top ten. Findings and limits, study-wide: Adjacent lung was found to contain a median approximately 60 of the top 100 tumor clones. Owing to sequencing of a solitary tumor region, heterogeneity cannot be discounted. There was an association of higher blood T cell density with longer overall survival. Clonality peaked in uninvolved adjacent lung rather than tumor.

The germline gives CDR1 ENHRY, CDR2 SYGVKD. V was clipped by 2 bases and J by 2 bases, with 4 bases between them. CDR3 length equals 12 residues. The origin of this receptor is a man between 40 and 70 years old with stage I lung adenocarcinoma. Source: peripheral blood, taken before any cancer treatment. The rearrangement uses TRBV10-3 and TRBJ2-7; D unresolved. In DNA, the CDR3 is TGTGCCATCAGTGAGACAGCCTACGAGCAGTACTTC. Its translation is CAISETAYEQYF.